The rows below give T cell receptor beta chains drawn from one sample of a study of blood T cell repertoires in COVID-19. Sequencing was performed with immunoSEQ multiplex PCR; in TCRdb, only in-frame clones are kept and a portion is missing. The repertoire holds just over 350,000 clones, with about 90% as singletons. Source material: PBMCs or T cells enriched from blood (not recorded which). The receptors originated from a woman in her twenties or thirties who had recovered from COVID-19. Both conserved end residues are part of each CDR3. D genes are given only for firm matches. Size is stated for part of the rows, as once, few or many counts, or as a class when the clone is expanded.

V	D	size	J	CDR3	DNA
TRBV19	TRBD1	few	TRBJ2-7	CASSQPGQRLEQYF	TGTGCCAGTAGTCAACCGGGACAGAGACTCGAGCAGTACTTC
TRBV5-3	TRBD2	.	TRBJ2-2	CARSQSGSGRANTGELFF	TGTGCCAGAAGCCAGTCGGGGTCCGGGAGGGCCAACACCGGGGAGCTGTTTTTT
TRBV7-2	.	.	TRBJ1-1	CASSFIGRAMNTEAFF	TGTGCCAGCAGCTTTATTGGCAGGGCAATGAACACTGAAGCTTTCTTT
TRBV12-3/TRBV12-4	.	.	TRBJ2-5	CASSFGGETQYF	TGTGCCAGCAGTTTCGGGGGAGAGACCCAGTACTTC
TRBV19	.	few	TRBJ1-5	CASSMAGRDRQPQHF	TGTGCCAGTAGTATGGCAGGGCGTGATAGGCAGCCCCAGCATTTT
TRBV5-1	TRBD1	.	TRBJ1-2	CASSRQGVVGYTF	TGCGCCAGCAGCCGACAGGGGGTAGTTGGCTACACCTTC
TRBV9	TRBD1	.	TRBJ1-4	CASSAAHRGNEKLFF	TGTGCCAGCAGCGCGGCCCACAGGGGTAATGAAAAACTGTTTTTT
TRBV4-2	.	.	TRBJ2-1	CASSQEESRGGNEQFF	TGTGCCAGCAGCCAAGAGGAGAGTAGGGGGGGCAATGAGCAGTTCTTC
TRBV6-1	.	.	TRBJ1-5	CASSEEGGVGNQPQHF	TGTGCCAGCAGTGAAGAAGGGGGAGTTGGCAATCAGCCCCAGCATTTT
TRBV5-6	TRBD1	.	TRBJ1-5	CASSLMDRNNQPQHF	TGTGCCAGCAGCCTCATGGACAGGAATAATCAGCCCCAGCATTTT
TRBV19	TRBD1	.	TRBJ1-6	CASTPGQATPLHF	TGTGCCAGTACCCCAGGACAGGCGACACCCCTCCACTTT
TRBV10-3	.	.	TRBJ2-3	CAIGAAPDTQYF	TGTGCCATCGGAGCCGCGCCAGATACGCAGTATTTT
TRBV6-6	.	.	TRBJ2-3	CASLRGGGDTQYF	TGTGCCAGCTTGAGAGGGGGAGGGGATACGCAGTATTTT
TRBV29-1	.	.	TRBJ2-3	CSVEAGLSGYTQYF	TGCAGCGTTGAGGCGGGACTGTCTGGTTATACGCAGTATTTT
TRBV4-1	.	.	TRBJ1-2	CASSPGSPNYGYTF	TGCGCCAGCAGTCCAGGATCCCCTAACTATGGCTACACCTTC
TRBV7-9	.	few	TRBJ1-1	CASSLVVTEAFF	TGTGCCAGCAGCTTAGTCGTCACTGAAGCTTTCTTT
TRBV3-1/TRBV3-2	.	.	TRBJ1-2	CASSQDRWTNYGYTF	TGTGCCAGCAGCCAAGATCGGTGGACAAACTATGGCTACACCTTC
TRBV18	TRBD2	.	TRBJ2-1	CASSRVAGVDEQFF	TGTGCCAGCTCACGGGTAGCGGGAGTAGATGAGCAGTTCTTC
TRBV30	.	.	TRBJ1-3	CAWSSSGNTIYF	TGTGCCTGGAGTTCGTCTGGAAACACCATATATTTT
TRBV29-1	TRBD2	.	TRBJ2-1	CSVEGLAGGPVYNEQFF	TGCAGCGTTGAAGGGCTAGCGGGAGGGCCTGTATACAATGAGCAGTTCTTC
TRBV18	.	.	TRBJ2-1	CASSPEPVGGDEQFF	TGTGCCAGCTCACCCGAGCCCGTCGGAGGGGATGAGCAGTTCTTC
TRBV5-1	TRBD1	.	TRBJ1-2	CASRTTGTGNGYTF	TGCGCCAGCAGAACAACGGGGACAGGGAACGGCTACACCTTC
TRBV19	TRBD1	.	TRBJ2-7	CASPTGGYEQYF	TGTGCCAGTCCGACAGGGGGCTACGAGCAGTACTTC
TRBV19	.	.	TRBJ2-1	CASSTDTGVYNEQFF	TGTGCCAGTAGTACCGACACGGGGGTCTACAATGAGCAGTTCTTC
TRBV6-5	.	.	TRBJ1-2	CASTPDTNYGYTF	TGTGCCAGCACCCCGGACACAAACTATGGCTACACCTTC
TRBV3-1/TRBV3-2	.	.	TRBJ2-1	CASRDSSYNEQFF	TGTGCCAGCAGAGACAGCTCCTACAATGAGCAGTTCTTC
TRBV14	.	.	TRBJ1-1	CASSQGYRVEAFF	TGTGCCAGCAGCCAAGGATACAGGGTTGAAGCTTTCTTT
TRBV27	TRBD2	once	TRBJ2-3	CASSFPRAGGLADTQYF	TGTGCCAGCAGTTTCCCCAGGGCGGGGGGCCTCGCAGATACGCAGTATTTT
TRBV24-1	.	.	TRBJ2-2	CATSDLGIAATGELFF	TGTGCCACCAGTGATTTGGGGATAGCGGCCACCGGGGAGCTGTTTTTT
TRBV2	.	few	TRBJ2-5	CASSVGTQETQYF	TGTGCCAGCAGTGTAGGGACACAAGAGACCCAGTACTTC
TRBV5-1	TRBD2	.	TRBJ2-3	CASSLALAGSSDTQYF	TGCGCCAGCAGCTTGGCCTTAGCGGGATCTTCAGATACGCAGTATTTT
TRBV3-1/TRBV3-2	.	.	TRBJ2-3	CASSQGSGVKGTQYF	TGTGCCAGCAGCCAAGGGTCGGGGGTTAAAGGTACGCAGTATTTT
TRBV29-1	TRBD1	.	TRBJ1-2	CSVRTGAGGYTF	TGCAGCGTTCGAACAGGGGCAGGTGGCTACACCTTC
TRBV2	.	.	TRBJ1-4	CASSTHPGLSTNEKLFF	TGTGCCAGCAGTACGCATCCGGGACTATCAACTAATGAAAAACTGTTTTTT
TRBV12-5	.	.	TRBJ1-5	CASGPGMGNQPQHF	TGTGCTAGTGGTCCAGGGATGGGCAATCAGCCCCAGCATTTT
TRBV19	.	.	TRBJ2-7	CATHLPGYEHF	TGTGCCACCCACCTCCCAGGGTATGAGCACTTC
TRBV18	TRBD2	.	TRBJ2-7	CASSRGTSGQSSYEQYF	TGTGCCAGCTCACGAGGGACTAGCGGCCAGAGCTCCTACGAGCAGTACTTC
TRBV2	TRBD2	.	TRBJ2-5	CASSFIPLAGETQYF	TGTGCCAGCAGTTTCATACCGCTAGCGGGGGAGACCCAGTACTTC
TRBV4-1	TRBD2	.	TRBJ2-7	CASSPQPEPGLFHEQYF	TGCGCCAGCAGCCCGCAACCCGAACCGGGACTATTTCACGAGCAGTACTTC
TRBV9	TRBD2	.	TRBJ2-3	CASSVAAGEPGTQYF	TGTGCCAGCAGCGTAGCTGCGGGAGAGCCGGGTACGCAGTATTTT
TRBV24-1	TRBD1	.	TRBJ2-7	CATSDFPGGEQYF	TGTGCCACCAGTGATTTTCCAGGGGGCGAGCAGTACTTC
TRBV18	.	.	TRBJ1-1	CASSPKQGLVTEAFF	TGTGCCAGCTCACCTAAACAGGGATTGGTCACTGAAGCTTTCTTT
TRBV18	TRBD2	.	TRBJ2-3	CASSPTTSGGTDTQYF	TGTGCCAGCTCACCAACGACTAGCGGGGGCACAGATACGCAGTATTTT
TRBV7-9	.	.	TRBJ2-1	CASSLVVSVGPTYNEQFF	TGTGCCAGCAGCTTAGTGGTTTCGGTTGGGCCGACCTACAATGAGCAGTTCTTC
TRBV5-4	TRBD1	.	TRBJ2-2	CASSLGGTVHTGELFF	TGTGCCAGCAGCTTGGGTGGGACAGTTCACACCGGGGAGCTGTTTTTT
TRBV6-5	.	.	TRBJ2-5	CASSYSPQETQYF	TGTGCCAGCAGTTACTCCCCTCAAGAGACCCAGTACTTC
TRBV25-1	TRBD1	.	TRBJ1-1	CASSGTGRVTEAFF	TGTGCCAGCAGTGGGACAGGGAGGGTCACTGAAGCTTTCTTT
TRBV12-3/TRBV12-4	.	.	TRBJ2-7	CASSLEAREQYF	TGTGCCAGCAGTTTAGAAGCGCGCGAGCAGTACTTC
TRBV4-2	TRBD1	.	TRBJ1-1	CASSQDGTGLDKAFF	TGTGCCAGCAGCCAAGATGGGACAGGGCTAGATAAAGCTTTCTTT
TRBV5-1	.	.	TRBJ2-7	CASTLNRGYHEQYF	TGCGCCAGCACCCTCAATCGGGGTTACCACGAGCAGTACTTC
TRBV4-1	TRBD1	.	TRBJ2-1	CASSQLGQEFF	TGCGCCAGCAGCCAACTAGGACAGGAGTTCTTC
TRBV10-3	.	.	TRBJ2-1	CAISEEPPGITTKDNEQFF	TGTGCCATCAGTGAGGAGCCCCCCGGGATTACGACGAAGGACAATGAGCAGTTCTTC
TRBV9	.	.	TRBJ2-2	CASSVGASGNTGELFF	TGTGCCAGCAGCGTAGGGGCCTCAGGGAACACCGGGGAGCTGTTTTTT
TRBV12-3/TRBV12-4	TRBD1	.	TRBJ2-1	CASSFGQGEQFF	TGTGCCAGCAGTTTTGGACAGGGCGAGCAGTTCTTC
TRBV3-1/TRBV3-2	.	.	TRBJ1-6	CASSLSDSNSPLHF	TGTGCCAGCAGCCTCAGCGATAGTAATTCACCCCTCCACTTT
TRBV6-5	.	.	TRBJ2-2	CASTPGDANTGELFF	TGTGCCAGCACCCCCGGAGACGCGAACACCGGGGAGCTGTTTTTT